This T cell receptor (beta chain) stems from a study of OX40 agonist ivuxolimab in advanced cancers. The wider study: The patients' treatment was ivuxolimab, an agonistic anti-OX40 (CD134) antibody.

Clones were read by immunoSEQ multiplex PCR, and TCRdb kept only the in-frame ones, dropping some. The sample has some 98,000 clones, roughly 90% seen once. The CDR3 is 14 residues long. Germline V gives CDR1 SGHNT, CDR2 YENEEA. V lost 1 base to trimming and J lost 5 bases, with 8 bases between them. The TCR sequence derives from an adult with an advanced solid tumor such as melanoma, head and neck, liver or kidney cancer. This chain joins TRBV11-3 and TRBJ2-2; no clear D gene. Sequenced here: CD4+ or CD8+ T cells sorted from blood, sampled in a trial of the OX40 agonist ivuxolimab. Here the CDR3 DNA reads TGTGCCAGCAGCTTAGGCCAAGATACCGGGGAGCTGTTTTTT. Translated: CASSLGQDTGELFF.